What follows are 6 T cell receptor beta chains derived from one specimen sequenced in a study of blood T cell repertoires in COVID-19. Some clones are missing from TCRdb's copy, which holds only in-frame ones; the method was immunoSEQ multiplex PCR. The data contain nearly 350,000 clones, around 80% of them singletons. Sequenced material: peripheral blood. The origin of the receptors is a man aged 25-45 years with active or convalescent COVID-19.

This rearrangement joins TRBV11-3 to TRBJ2-7, with 10 nucleotides matching TRBD2. Germline values: CDR1 SGHNT, CDR2 YENEEA. Losses at the gene ends were 3 bases for V and 0 bases for J; bases not matched to a gene: 2. There are 15 residues in the CDR3. The DNA of the CDR3 is TGTGCCAGCAGCTTTAGCGGGGGGAGCTCCTACGAGCAGTACTTC. It encodes CASSFSGGSSYEQYF. Supplemented by reference TRBV11-3 and TRBJ2-7, the full variable domain reads EAGVVQSPRYKIIEKKQPVAFWCNPISGHNTLYWYLQNLGQGPELLIRYENEEAVDDSQLPKDRFSAERLKGVDSTLKIQPAELGDSAVYLCASSFSGGSSYEQYFGPGTRLTVT.

The chain couples TRBV7-2 to TRBJ1-1; 9 nucleotides align to TRBD1. Germline assignment: CDR1 SGHTA and CDR2 FQGNSA. The CDR3 runs 15 residues. After removal of 5 bases from V and 0 bases from J, the junction contained 4 bases not matched to a gene. Here the CDR3 reads CASSSGDRVNTEAFF. CDR3 bases: TGTGCCAGCAGCAGCGGGGACAGGGTGAACACTGAAGCTTTCTTT.

The chain links TRBV27 to TRBJ2-7; D may be TRBD1 (5 bases). The CDR3 has 13 amino acids. V was cut by 4 bases and J by 1 base, with 8 bases left in between. The V gene's germline CDR1 is MNHEY and CDR2 SMNVEV (reference sequence). Written as DNA, the CDR3 is TGTGCCAGCAGTTACCCAGGGTCCTACGAGCAGTACTTC. Translation gives CASSYPGSYEQYF.

Of note for this clone: The same CDR3 is also encoded by other DNA sequences in this sample. This rearrangement joins TRBV5-1 to TRBJ2-3; D is unclear. CDR1 and CDR2 (germline): SGHRS, YFSETQ. The CDR3 spans 15 residues. The ends were cut back, 0 bases at V and 0 bases at J, with 8 bases in the middle. The chain's CDR3 is CASSLGGSSTDTQYF. CDR3 bases: TGCGCCAGCAGCTTGGGTGGCTCTAGCACAGATACGCAGTATTTT.

The V and J genes are TRBV6-6 and TRBJ2-3, with TRBD2 matching over 14 bases. With V trimmed by 8 bases and J by 5 bases, 6 bases remained unmatched. Germline lookup yields CDR1 MNHNY and CDR2 SVGAGI (reference sequence). This CDR3 has 15 amino acids. The CDR3 bases are TGTGCCAGCGAGGGGACTAGCGGGAGAATAGATACGCAGTATTTT. It encodes CASEGTSGRIDTQYF.

The chain couples TRBV4-1 to TRBJ2-7, with 9 bases lining up with TRBD2. The CDR3 extends over 15 amino acids. Germline V gives CDR1 MGHRA, CDR2 YSYEKL. With V trimmed by 3 bases and J by 6 bases, 9 bases remained unmatched. The CDR3 reads CASSQWTSEGGEQYF. In DNA, the CDR3 is TGCGCCAGCAGCCAGTGGACTAGCGAAGGAGGCGAGCAGTACTTC.